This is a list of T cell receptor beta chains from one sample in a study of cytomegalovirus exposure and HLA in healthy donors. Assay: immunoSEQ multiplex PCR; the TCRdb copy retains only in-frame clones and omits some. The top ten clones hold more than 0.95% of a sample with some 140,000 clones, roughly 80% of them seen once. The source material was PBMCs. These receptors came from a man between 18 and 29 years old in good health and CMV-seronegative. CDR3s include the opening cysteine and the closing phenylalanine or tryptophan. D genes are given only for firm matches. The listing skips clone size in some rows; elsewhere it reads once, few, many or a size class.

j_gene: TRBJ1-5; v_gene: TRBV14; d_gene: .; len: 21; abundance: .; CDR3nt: TGTGCCAGCAGCCAAGATCGGTTTACAGCCAATCCCGCTTATAGCAATCAGCCCCAGCATTTT; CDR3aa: CASSQDRFTANPAYSNQPQHF
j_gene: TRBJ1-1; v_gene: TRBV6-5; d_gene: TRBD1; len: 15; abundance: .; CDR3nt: TGTGCCAGCAGCTATTCAGGGACAGGGGGCAAAGAAGCTTTCTTT; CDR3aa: CASSYSGTGGKEAFF
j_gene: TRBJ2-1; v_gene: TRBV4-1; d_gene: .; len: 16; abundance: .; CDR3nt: TGCGCCAGCAGCCAGATCGACTTACTCTCCTACAATGAGCAGTTCTTC; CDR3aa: CASSQIDLLSYNEQFF
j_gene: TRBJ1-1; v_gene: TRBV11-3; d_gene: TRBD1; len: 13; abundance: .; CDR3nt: TGTGCCAGCAGCTTTACAGGGGGCACTGAAGCTTTCTTT; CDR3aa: CASSFTGGTEAFF
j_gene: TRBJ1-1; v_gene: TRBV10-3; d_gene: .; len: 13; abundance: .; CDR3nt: TGTGCCATCAGTGAGGGGCTGAACACTGAAGCTTTCTTT; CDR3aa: CAISEGLNTEAFF
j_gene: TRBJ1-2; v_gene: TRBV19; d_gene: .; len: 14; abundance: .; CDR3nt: TGTGCCAGTAGTAATTACAGGGAAGGGTATGGCTACACCTTC; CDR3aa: CASSNYREGYGYTF
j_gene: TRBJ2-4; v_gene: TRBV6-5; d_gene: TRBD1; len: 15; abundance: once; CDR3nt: TGTGCCAGCAGTTATTCCGGGACAGGGGGGGACATTCAGTACTTC; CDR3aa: CASSYSGTGGDIQYF
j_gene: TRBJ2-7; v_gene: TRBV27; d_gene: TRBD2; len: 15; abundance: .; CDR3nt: TGTGCCAGCAGTATGGGAGGGGCTTCACCCTACGAGCAGTACTTC; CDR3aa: CASSMGGASPYEQYF
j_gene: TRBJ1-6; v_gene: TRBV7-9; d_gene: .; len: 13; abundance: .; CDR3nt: TGTGCCAGCAGCTTAATAACAGATTCACCCCTCCACTTT; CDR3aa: CASSLITDSPLHF
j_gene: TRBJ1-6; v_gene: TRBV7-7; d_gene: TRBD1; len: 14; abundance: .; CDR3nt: TGTGCTAGCAGTTCCGGGACAGGGAATTCACCCCTCCACTTT; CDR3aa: CASSSGTGNSPLHF
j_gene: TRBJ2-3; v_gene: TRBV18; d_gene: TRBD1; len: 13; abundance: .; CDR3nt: TGTGCCAGCTCACCACTTGACAGGGGGGCGCAGTATTTT; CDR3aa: CASSPLDRGAQYF
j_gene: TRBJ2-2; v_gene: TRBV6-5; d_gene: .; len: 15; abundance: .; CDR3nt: TGTGCCAGCAGTTACGGGGACACACCAACCGGGGAGCTGTTTTTT; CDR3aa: CASSYGDTPTGELFF
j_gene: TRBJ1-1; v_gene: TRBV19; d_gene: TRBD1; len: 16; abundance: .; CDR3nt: TGTGCCAGTAGTATAGATAGCGGACAGGGGAACACTGAAGCTTTCTTT; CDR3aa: CASSIDSGQGNTEAFF
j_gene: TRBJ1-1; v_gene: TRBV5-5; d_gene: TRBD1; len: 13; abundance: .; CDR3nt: TGTGCCAGCGGGGACAGGGCGCGACTGTGGGCTTTCTTT; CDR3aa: CASGDRARLWAFF
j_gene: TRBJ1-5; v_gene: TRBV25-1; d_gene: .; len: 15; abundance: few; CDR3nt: TGTGCCAGCAGTGAATCCGAGGGTTCTTATCAGCCCCAGCATTTT; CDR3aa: CASSESEGSYQPQHF
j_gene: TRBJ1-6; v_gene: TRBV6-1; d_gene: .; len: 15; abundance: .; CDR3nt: TGTGCCAGCAAGCCAGGGTGGACCTATAATTCACCCCTCCACTTT; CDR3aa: CASKPGWTYNSPLHF
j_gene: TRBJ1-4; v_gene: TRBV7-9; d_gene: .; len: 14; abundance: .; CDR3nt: TGTGCCAGCAGCCCTGGGAGGGGCTCTGAAAAACTGTTTTTT; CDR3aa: CASSPGRGSEKLFF
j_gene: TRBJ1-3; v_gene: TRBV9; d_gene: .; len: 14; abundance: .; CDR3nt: TGTGCCAGCAGCCGTCAACAGGGTGGAAACACCATATATTTT; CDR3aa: CASSRQQGGNTIYF
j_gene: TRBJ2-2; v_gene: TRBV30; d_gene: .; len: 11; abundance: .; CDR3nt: TGTGCCTGGTCTCCCACCGGGGAGCTGTTTTTT; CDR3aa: CAWSPTGELFF
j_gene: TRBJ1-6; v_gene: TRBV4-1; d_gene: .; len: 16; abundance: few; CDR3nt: TGCGCCAGCAGCCAACCGGGGGGGCGCATAAATTCACCCCTCCACTTT; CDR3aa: CASSQPGGRINSPLHF
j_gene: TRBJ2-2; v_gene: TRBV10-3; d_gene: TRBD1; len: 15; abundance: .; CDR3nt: TGTGCCATCAGTGACGACAGGGCGAACACCGGGGAGCTGTTTTTT; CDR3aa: CAISDDRANTGELFF
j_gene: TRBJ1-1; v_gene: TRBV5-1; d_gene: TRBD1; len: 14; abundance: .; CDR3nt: TGCGCCAGCAGTCCCCAGGGGGGGAACACTGAAGCTTTCTTT; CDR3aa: CASSPQGGNTEAFF
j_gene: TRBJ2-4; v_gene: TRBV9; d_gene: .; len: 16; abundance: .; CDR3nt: TGTGCCAGCAGCGTAGGCCAGGGTCTAGCCAAAAACATTCAGTACTTC; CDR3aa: CASSVGQGLAKNIQYF
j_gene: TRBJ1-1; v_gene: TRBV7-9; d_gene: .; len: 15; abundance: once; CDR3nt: TGTTCCAGCAGCTTAGATCAGGGGTTGAACACTGAAGCTTTCTTT; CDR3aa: CSSSLDQGLNTEAFF
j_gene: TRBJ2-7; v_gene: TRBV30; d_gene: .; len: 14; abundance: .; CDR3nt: TGTGCCTGCCAACCCCAGGGGACTACCTACGAGCAGTACTTC; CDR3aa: CACQPQGTTYEQYF
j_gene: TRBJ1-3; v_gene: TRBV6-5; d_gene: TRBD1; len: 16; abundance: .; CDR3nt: TGTGCCAGCAGTTACTCCCCGACAGGGAGGGGAAACACCATATATTTT; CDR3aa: CASSYSPTGRGNTIYF
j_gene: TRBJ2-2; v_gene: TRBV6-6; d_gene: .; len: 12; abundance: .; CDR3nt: TGTGCCGGAGGGACCGACACCGGGGAGCTGTTTTTT; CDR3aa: CAGGTDTGELFF
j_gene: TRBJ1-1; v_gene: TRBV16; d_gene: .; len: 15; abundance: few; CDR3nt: TGTGCCAGCAGCCAATACCAGGGGCCGAACACTGAAGCTTTCTTT; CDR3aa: CASSQYQGPNTEAFF
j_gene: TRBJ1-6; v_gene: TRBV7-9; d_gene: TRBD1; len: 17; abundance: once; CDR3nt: TGTACCAGCAGCCGTGACAGGGTCGACTCCTATAATTCACCCCTCCACTTT; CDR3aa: CTSSRDRVDSYNSPLHF
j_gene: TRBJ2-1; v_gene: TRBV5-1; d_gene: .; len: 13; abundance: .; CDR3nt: TGCGCCAGCAGCATGACAGTAGCCGATGAGCAGTTCTTC; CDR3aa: CASSMTVADEQFF
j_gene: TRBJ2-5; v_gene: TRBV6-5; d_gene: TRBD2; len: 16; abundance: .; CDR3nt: TGTGCCAGCAGTTACGTAGCGGGGGGCATCCAAGAGACCCAGTACTTC; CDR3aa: CASSYVAGGIQETQYF
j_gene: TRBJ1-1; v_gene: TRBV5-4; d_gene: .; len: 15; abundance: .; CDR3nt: TGTGCCAGCAGCTTGCAGGGGATACTGGGCACTGAAGCTTTCTTT; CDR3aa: CASSLQGILGTEAFF
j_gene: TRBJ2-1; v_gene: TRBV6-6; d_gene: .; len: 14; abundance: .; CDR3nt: TGTGCCAGCAGTTACTCGTTTACGGACAATGAGCAGTTCTTC; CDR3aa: CASSYSFTDNEQFF
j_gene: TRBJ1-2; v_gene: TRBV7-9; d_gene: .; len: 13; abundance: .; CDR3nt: TGTGCCAGCAGCTACACAGGGAATGGTGGCTACACCTTC; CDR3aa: CASSYTGNGGYTF
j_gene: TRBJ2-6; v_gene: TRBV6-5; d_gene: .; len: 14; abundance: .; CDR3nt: TGTGCCAGCAGTATGAGCTCTGGGGCCAACGTCCTGACTTTC; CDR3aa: CASSMSSGANVLTF
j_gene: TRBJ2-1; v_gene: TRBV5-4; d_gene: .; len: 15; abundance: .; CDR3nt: TGTGCCAGCAGCTTTTCGGGTCTGAGCAGATATGAGCAGTTCTTC; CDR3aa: CASSFSGLSRYEQFF
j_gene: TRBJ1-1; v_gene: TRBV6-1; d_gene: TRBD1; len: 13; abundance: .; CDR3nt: TGTGCCAGCAGTCCCAGGGGGCAAGCTGAAGCTTTCTTT; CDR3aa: CASSPRGQAEAFF
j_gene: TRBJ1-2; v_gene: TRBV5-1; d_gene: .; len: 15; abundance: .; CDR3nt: TGCGCCAGCAGCGTAATGGCGTCGGGGGGCTATGGCTACACCTTC; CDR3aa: CASSVMASGGYGYTF
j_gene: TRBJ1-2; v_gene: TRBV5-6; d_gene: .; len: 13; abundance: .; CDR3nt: TGTGCCAGCAGCTTTACAGGTCCCTATGGCTACACCTTC; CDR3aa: CASSFTGPYGYTF
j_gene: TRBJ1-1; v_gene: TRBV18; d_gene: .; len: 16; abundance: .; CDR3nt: TGTGCCAGCTCACCAGAACAGGTGGGGATGAACACTGAAGCTTTCTTT; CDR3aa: CASSPEQVGMNTEAFF
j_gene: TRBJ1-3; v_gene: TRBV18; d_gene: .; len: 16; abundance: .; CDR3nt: TGTGCCAGCTCACCACTGATCGACAGGACTGGAAACACCATATATTTT; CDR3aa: CASSPLIDRTGNTIYF
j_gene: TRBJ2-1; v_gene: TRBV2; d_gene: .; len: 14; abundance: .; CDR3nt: TGTGCCAGCAGTGAACTGACACTCGACAATGAGCAGTTCTTC; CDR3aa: CASSELTLDNEQFF
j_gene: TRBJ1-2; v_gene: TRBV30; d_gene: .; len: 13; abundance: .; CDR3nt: TGTGCCTGGAGTGAGTTACCAGGCTATGGCTACACCTTC; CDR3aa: CAWSELPGYGYTF
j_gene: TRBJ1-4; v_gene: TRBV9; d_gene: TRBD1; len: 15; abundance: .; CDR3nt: TGTGCCAGCAGCGTCCGGACAGGGGATCATGAAAAACTGTTTTTT; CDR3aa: CASSVRTGDHEKLFF
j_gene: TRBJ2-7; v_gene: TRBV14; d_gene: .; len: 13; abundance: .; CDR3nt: TGTGCCAGCAGCGACACAGATTCCTACGAGCAGTACTTC; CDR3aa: CASSDTDSYEQYF
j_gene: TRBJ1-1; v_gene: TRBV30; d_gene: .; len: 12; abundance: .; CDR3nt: TGTGCCGGGGGAGGGGCCGGCACTGAAGCTTTCTTT; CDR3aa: CAGGGAGTEAFF
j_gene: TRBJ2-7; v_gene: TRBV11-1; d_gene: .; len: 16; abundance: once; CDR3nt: TGTGCCAGCAGCCGCGCGGTCGCGACAGCACCATACGAGCAGTACTTC; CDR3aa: CASSRAVATAPYEQYF
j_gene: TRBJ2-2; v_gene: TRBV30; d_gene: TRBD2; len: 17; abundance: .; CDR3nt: TGTGCCCTTTTCAAGACTAGCGGGGGAGGGGTTCCCGGGGAGCTGTTTTTT; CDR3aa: CALFKTSGGGVPGELFF